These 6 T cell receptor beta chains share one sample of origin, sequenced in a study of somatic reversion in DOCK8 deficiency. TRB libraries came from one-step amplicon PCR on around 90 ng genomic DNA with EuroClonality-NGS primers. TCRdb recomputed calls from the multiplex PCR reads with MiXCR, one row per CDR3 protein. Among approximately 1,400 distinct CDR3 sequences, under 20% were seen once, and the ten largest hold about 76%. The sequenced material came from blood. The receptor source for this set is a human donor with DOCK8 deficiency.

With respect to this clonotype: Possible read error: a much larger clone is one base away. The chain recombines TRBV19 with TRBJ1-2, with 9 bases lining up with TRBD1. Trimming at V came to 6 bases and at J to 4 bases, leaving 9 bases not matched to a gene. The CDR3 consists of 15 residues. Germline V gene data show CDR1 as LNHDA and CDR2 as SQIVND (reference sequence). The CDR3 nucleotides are TGTGCCAGTAGCCCTCATGACAGGGGGAGCTATGGCTACACCTTC. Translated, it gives CASSPHDRGSYGYTF.

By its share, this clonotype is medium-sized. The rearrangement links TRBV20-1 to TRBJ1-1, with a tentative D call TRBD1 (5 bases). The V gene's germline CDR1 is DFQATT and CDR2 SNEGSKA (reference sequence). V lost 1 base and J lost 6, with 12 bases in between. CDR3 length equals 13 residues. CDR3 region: CSARASEGAEAFF. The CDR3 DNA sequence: TGCAGTGCTAGAGCCAGCGAAGGGGCTGAAGCTTTCTTT.

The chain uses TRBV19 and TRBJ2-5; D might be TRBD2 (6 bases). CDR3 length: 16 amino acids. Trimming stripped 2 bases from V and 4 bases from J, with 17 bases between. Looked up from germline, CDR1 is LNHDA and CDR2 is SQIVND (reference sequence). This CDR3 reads CASSISAGGARETQYF. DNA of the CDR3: TGTGCCAGTAGTATATCGGCCGGGGGAGCGCGAGAGACCCAGTACTTC. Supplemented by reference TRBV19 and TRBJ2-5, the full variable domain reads DGGITQSPKYLFRKEGQNVTLSCEQNLNHDAMYWYRQDPGQGLRLIYYSQIVNDFQKGDIAEGYSVSREKKESFPLTVTSAQKNPTAFYLCASSISAGGARETQYFGPGTRLLVL.

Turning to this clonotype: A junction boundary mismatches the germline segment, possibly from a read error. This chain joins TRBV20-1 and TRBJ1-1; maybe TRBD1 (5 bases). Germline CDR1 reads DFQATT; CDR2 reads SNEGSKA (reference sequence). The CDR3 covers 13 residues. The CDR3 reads CSATKDMNTEALF. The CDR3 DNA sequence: TGCAGTGCTACAAAGGACATGAACACTGAAGCTCTCTTC.

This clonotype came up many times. CDR3 amino acids: CASSYSGYTF. DNA of the CDR3: TGTGCCAGCAGTTACAGTGGCTACACCTTC. This chain links TRBV6-6 with TRBJ1-2; D is unresolved. Germline V lookup: CDR1 MNHNY, CDR2 SVGAGI (reference sequence). Trimming pared 2 bases from V and 7 bases from J, leaving 2 bases between. The CDR3 contains 10 residues.

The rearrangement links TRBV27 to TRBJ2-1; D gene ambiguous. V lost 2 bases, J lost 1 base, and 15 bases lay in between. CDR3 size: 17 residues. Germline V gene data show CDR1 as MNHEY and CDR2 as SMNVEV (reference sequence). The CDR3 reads CASSLRRFVASYNEQFF. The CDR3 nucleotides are TGTGCCAGCAGTTTAAGAAGGTTCGTGGCATCCTACAATGAGCAGTTCTTC.